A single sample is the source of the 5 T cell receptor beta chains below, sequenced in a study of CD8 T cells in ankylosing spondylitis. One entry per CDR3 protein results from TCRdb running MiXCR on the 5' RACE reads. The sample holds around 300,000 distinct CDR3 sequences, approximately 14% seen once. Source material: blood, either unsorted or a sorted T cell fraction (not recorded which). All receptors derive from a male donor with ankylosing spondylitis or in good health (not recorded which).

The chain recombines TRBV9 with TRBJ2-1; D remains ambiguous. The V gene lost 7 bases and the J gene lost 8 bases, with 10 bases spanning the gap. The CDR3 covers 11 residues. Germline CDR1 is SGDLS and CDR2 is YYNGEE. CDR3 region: CASGRGYEQFF. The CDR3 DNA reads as TGTGCCAGCGGACGAGGATATGAGCAGTTCTTC.

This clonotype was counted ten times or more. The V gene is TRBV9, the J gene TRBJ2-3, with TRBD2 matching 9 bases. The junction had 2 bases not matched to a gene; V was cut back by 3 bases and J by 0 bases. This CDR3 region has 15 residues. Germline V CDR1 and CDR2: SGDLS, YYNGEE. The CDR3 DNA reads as TGTGCCAGCAGCGCAGCGGGGGGAAGCACAGATACGCAGTATTTT. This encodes CASSAAGGSTDTQYF.

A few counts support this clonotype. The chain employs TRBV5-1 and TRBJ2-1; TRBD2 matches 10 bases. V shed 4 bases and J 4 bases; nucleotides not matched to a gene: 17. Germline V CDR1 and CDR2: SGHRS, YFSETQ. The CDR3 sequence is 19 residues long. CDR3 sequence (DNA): TGCGCCAGCAGCCCCGGGACTAGCGTGAACCGACTCACTTACAATGAGCAGTTCTTC. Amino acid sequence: CASSPGTSVNRLTYNEQFF.

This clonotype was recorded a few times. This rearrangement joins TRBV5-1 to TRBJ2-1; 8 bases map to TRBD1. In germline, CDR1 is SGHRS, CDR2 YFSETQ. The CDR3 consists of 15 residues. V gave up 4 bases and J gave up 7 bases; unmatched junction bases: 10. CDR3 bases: TGCGCCAGCAGCCCCCAGGGGGCAGGGGCGAATGAGCAGTTCTTC. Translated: CASSPQGAGANEQFF. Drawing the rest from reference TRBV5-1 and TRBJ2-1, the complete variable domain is KAGVTQTPRYLIKTRGQQVTLSCSPISGHRSVSWYQQTPGQGLQFLFEYFSETQRNKGNFPGRFSGRQFSNSRSEMNVSTLELGDSALYLCASSPQGAGANEQFFGPGTRLTVL.

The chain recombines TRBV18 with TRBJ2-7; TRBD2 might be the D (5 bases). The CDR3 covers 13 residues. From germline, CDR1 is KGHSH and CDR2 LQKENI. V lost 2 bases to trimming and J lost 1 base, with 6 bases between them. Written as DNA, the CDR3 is TGTGCCAGCTCACCAAGGGAGTCCTACGAGCAGTACTTC. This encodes CASSPRESYEQYF.